The 6 T cell receptor beta chains reported below all come from one sample, sequenced in a study of TET2 disruption in CD19-targeted CAR T cells. Repertoires were generated with immunoSEQ multiplex PCR, while TCRdb's copy carries only in-frame clones and drops some. The ten most abundant clones cover roughly 1.8% of a sample with around 30,000 clones. These TCRs' antigens remain unknown. The treatment denotes: autologous CTL019 cells: CD19 CAR with 4-1BB and CD3 zeta domains. Sequenced here: CD8- CAR+ T cells sorted from cultured blood T cells, sampled for CD19 CAR T cell therapy. The subset: CD8-negative CAR-positive T cells from the infusion product. The receptors come from a man between 65 and 80 years old with chronic lymphocytic leukemia.

Regarding this clone: Read sequence stops 3 residues before the CDR3 end, and the germline J gene provides the missing end. The rearrangement uses TRBV18 and TRBJ1-1; D call uncertain. There are 13 residues in the CDR3. The germline gives CDR1 KGHSH, CDR2 LQKENI. CDR3 bases read: TGTGCCAGCTCAACAAGGTCAAACAATGAG. Its translation is CASSTRSNNE. The complete CDR3 reads CASSTRSNNEAFF.

To note about this clone: The read is 3 residues too short to cover the CDR3 end, so that end is filled in from the germline J gene. The chain is built from TRBV5-6 and TRBJ2-4; D unclear. The CDR3 runs to 12 residues. Germline-derived CDR1 and CDR2 are SGHDT and YYEEEE. The CDR3 spells CASSVSSQPQYF. The part of the CDR3 DNA that was read is TGTGCCAGCAGCGTTAGCTCTCAGCCT.

Partial CDR3 DNA: TGTGCCAGCAGCTCACTAGCGGTGAGCTCCTACAATGAC. Residues: CASSSLAVSSYND. The full CDR3 sequence reads CASSSLAVSSYNDYTF. The V gene is TRBV7-6, the J gene TRBJ1-2, with D uncertain. The CDR3 extends 3 residues past the end of the read, so its final part is completed from the germline J gene. Germline V CDR1 and CDR2: SGHVS, FNYEAQ. CDR3 size: 16 residues.

Points on this clone: The missing CDR3 end, 3 residues past where the read stops, is filled in from the germline J gene. The chain combines TRBV4-2 with TRBJ1-2; 8 bases match TRBD1. This CDR3 region has 17 residues. The junction had 8 bases not matched to a gene; V was cut back by 0 bases and J by 2 bases. Germline V gives CDR1 LGHNA, CDR2 YNFKEQ. The covered CDR3 bases are TGTGCCAGCAGCCAAGAGTCAGGGGGCCGTCAAAACTATGGC. Translation gives CASSQESGGRQNYG. The full-length CDR3 reads as CASSQESGGRQNYGYTF.

Regarding this clone: The DNA ends 3 residues before the CDR3 does, and the rest of the CDR3 is filled in from the germline J gene. The chain carries TRBV7-9 and TRBJ1-2; D is uncertain. Germline values: CDR1 SEHNR, CDR2 FQNEAQ (reference sequence). The CDR3 sequence is 14 residues long. Incomplete CDR3 DNA: TGTGCCAGCAGCTCTAATACCGGCGGCAATGAC. This codes for CASSSNTGGND. The entire CDR3 protein is CASSSNTGGNDYTF.

The CDR3 region is CASSLGLTYNEQFF. CDR3 DNA (partial): TGTGCCAGCAGCTTAGGCCTAACTTACAATGAG. V and J are TRBV7-2 and TRBJ2-1; D not resolved. The read ends 3 residues before the CDR3 terminus; that terminus is restored from the germline J gene. The V end lost 1 base, the J end lost 4 bases, and 8 bases lay between the germline ends. CDR3 length: 14 residues. Germline loops: CDR1 SGHTA, CDR2 FQGNSA.